This T cell receptor beta chain was observed in a study of sequential checkpoint blockade in melanoma. This CDR3 is built from 16 residues. The germline V and J ends were trimmed by 2 bases and 1 base, with 14 bases remaining between them. Per germline, CDR1 SGDLS and CDR2 YYNGEE. Treatment indicated: randomized to nivolumab then ipilimumab (arm A) or the reverse (arm B). Assay: immunoSEQ multiplex PCR; the TCRdb copy retains only in-frame clones and omits some. The sample includes some 17,000 clones, 55% to 70% of them seen just once. Here the sequenced sample was CD8+ T cells sorted from blood (inferred from file names), taken from a patient given nivolumab and ipilimumab in sequence. This receptor was obtained from a human donor with melanoma. The chain has TRBV9 and TRBJ2-3; D perhaps matches TRBD2 (6 bases). The CDR3 loop reads CASSVVGSLGTDTQYF. The CDR3 region has the DNA TGTGCCAGCAGCGTGGTCGGGAGCCTCGGCACAGATACGCAGTATTTT.